This T cell receptor (beta chain) came from a study of a mutant IDH1 vaccine in newly diagnosed glioma. Whole-study context: Receipt of radiotherapy, temozolomide, or both preceded the study, and most received both.

Time point noted: baseline, week 1 (first vaccination visit). Treatment noted: pre-vaccination baseline after standard-of-care therapy. Repertoires were generated with immunoSEQ multiplex PCR, while TCRdb's copy carries only in-frame clones and drops some. The table lists tens of thousands of clones, roughly 80% of them singletons. This CDR3 has 12 residues. V gave up 4 bases and J gave up 7 bases, with 11 bases separating them. From germline, CDR1 is SGHNT and CDR2 YYREEE (reference sequence). The receptor comes from a woman aged 35 to 49 with glioma. The sequenced sample was PBMCs, obtained from a glioma patient treated with radiotherapy, temozolomide or both. This chain joins TRBV5-4 and TRBJ1-1; no reliable D call. CDR3: CASSIGPGEAFF. The CDR3 DNA reads TGTGCCAGCAGCATCGGACCGGGTGAAGCTTTCTTT.